Reported below is one TCR beta chain. Its cognate antigen is unknown. CDR1 is KGHDR and CDR2 is SFDVKD in the germline V gene. This CDR3 has 12 amino acids. V gave up 8 bases and J gave up 8 bases; unmatched junction bases: 6. The entry originates in a study of T cell responses to AZD1222 COVID-19 vaccine. Study observations and caveats: With two AZD1222 doses given, Spike-specific TCR breadth and depth both rose. The reported proportion of spike-specific TCRs targeting unmutated variant regions was nearly half.

Second-dose recipients at about 4 or about 12 weeks were treated as one pooled group. Data came from immunoSEQ multiplex PCR; TCRdb stores just in-frame clones and leaves some out. The sample holds some 190,000 clones, more than 85% seen once. This clonotype was obtained from an adult who received the AZD1222 COVID-19 vaccine. V usage is TRBV24-1 and J usage is TRBJ1-2, with 8 bases lining up with TRBD1. The starting material was peripheral blood, obtained 28 days after the second AZD1222 dose. CDR3 nucleotides: TGTGCCACCACCGACAGGGGAGTGGGCTACACCTTC. Translation: CATTDRGVGYTF.